Below are 10 T cell receptor beta chains sequenced from a single sample in a study of Tregs in tolerant kidney transplant recipients. Libraries were prepared by immunoSEQ multiplex PCR; TCRdb keeps only in-frame clonotypes and omits some of them. The table records about 240,000 clones, approximately 84% of them present only once. Sequenced: CD4+ T cells from blood. The receptors derive from a human donor in good health.

The CDR3 here is CASSQGRDGQAKNIQYF. DNA of the CDR3: TGTGCCAGCAGCCAGGGCCGGGACGGCCAAGCCAAAAACATTCAGTACTTC. This chain connects TRBV5-4 to TRBJ2-4; D tentatively fits TRBD1 or TRBD2 (5 bases each). The ends were cut back, 4 bases at V and 0 bases at J, with 17 bases in the middle. CDR3 length: 17 amino acids. Germline CDR1 reads SGHNT; CDR2 reads YYREEE (reference sequence).

J is TRBJ2-2 and V is TRBV19, with 11 bases lining up with TRBD2. CDR3 length equals 17 residues. Germline V gives CDR1 LNHDA, CDR2 SQIVND (reference sequence). Trimming took 8 bases from V and 0 from J; bases not matched to a gene: 8. The CDR3 region has the DNA TGTGCCAGTGGAAGCCTAGCGGGAGGCGCGAACACCGGGGAGCTGTTTTTT. Its protein product is CASGSLAGGANTGELFF. Using reference TRBV19 and TRBJ2-2 for the parts outside the CDR3, the full variable domain is DGGITQSPKYLFRKEGQNVTLSCEQNLNHDAMYWYRQDPGQGLRLIYYSQIVNDFQKGDIAEGYSVSREKKESFPLTVTSAQKNPTAFYLCASGSLAGGANTGELFFGEGSRLTVL.

CDR3 sequence reads: CASRFTVNTEAFF. For the CDR3, the DNA is TGTGCCAGCAGATTTACCGTGAACACTGAAGCTTTCTTT. J is TRBJ1-1 and V is TRBV6-6; unclear D gene. V lost 6 bases and J 0 bases, leaving 8 bases between the germline ends. The germline gives CDR1 MNHNY, CDR2 SVGAGI (reference sequence). This CDR3 has 13 amino acids.

This chain connects TRBV10-3 to TRBJ2-7, with 8 bases matching TRBD2. Germline loops: CDR1 ENHRY, CDR2 SYGVKD. The V and J ends lost 4 bases and 6 bases, in that order; junction bases with no gene match: 17. This CDR3 region has 17 residues. CDR3 DNA sequence: TGTGCCATCAGTGCCCACGGGGGGGACAAGGGCCCGCGCGAGCAGTACTTC. Translated, it gives CAISAHGGDKGPREQYF.

The chain employs TRBV5-1 and TRBJ2-7; D not certain. The V end was cut by 5 bases, the J end by 0 bases, with 12 bases between. The CDR3 totals 14 residues. Germline V lookup: CDR1 SGHRS, CDR2 YFSETQ. CDR3 sequence: CASSWGPPSYEQYF. For the CDR3, the DNA is TGCGCCAGCAGTTGGGGTCCCCCCTCCTACGAGCAGTACTTC. The full variable domain, in which reference TRBV5-1 and TRBJ2-7 provide the parts outside the CDR3, is KAGVTQTPRYLIKTRGQQVTLSCSPISGHRSVSWYQQTPGQGLQFLFEYFSETQRNKGNFPGRFSGRQFSNSRSEMNVSTLELGDSALYLCASSWGPPSYEQYFGPGTRLTVT.

Details on this clone: A junction end diverges from the germline sequence, so it may reflect a read error. The gene calls are TRBV7-9 and TRBJ2-2, with 7 nucleotides matching TRBD2. Germline-derived CDR1 and CDR2 are SEHNR and FQNEAQ (reference sequence). The CDR3 has 15 residues. CDR3 in DNA: TGTGCCAGCAGCTTAGAGGCGACGGGAGGCGGGAAGCTGTTTTTT. This sequence encodes CASSLEATGGGKLFF.

V gene TRBV12-5 combines with J gene TRBJ1-5; maybe TRBD1 (6 bases). Trimming took off 6 bases at V and 3 bases at J, with 18 bases between the two ends. From germline, CDR1 is LGHNT and CDR2 FRNRAP. The CDR3 sequence is 16 residues long. The CDR3 sequence is CASGPGARSFNQPQHF. The CDR3 DNA follows: TGTGCTAGTGGGCCAGGGGCGCGTAGTTTCAATCAGCCCCAGCATTTT.

This sequence joins TRBV7-2 and TRBJ2-7; D may match TRBD1 or TRBD2 (5 bases each). The CDR3 extends over 14 amino acids. The V gene's germline CDR1 is SGHTA and CDR2 FQGNSA. Trimming removed 7 bases at V and 3 bases at J, with 16 bases between. The CDR3 is CASTRDRFSYEQYF. DNA of the CDR3: TGTGCCAGCACCCGGGACCGATTCAGCTACGAGCAGTACTTC.

On this clone itself: At one of its ends the junction is not consistent with the germline gene, which may arise from a read error. The genes are TRBV29-1 and TRBJ2-1; 13 bases map to TRBD2. This CDR3 is 15 amino acids long. Germline V gene lookup returns CDR1 SQVTM and CDR2 ANQGSEA. The CDR3 loop is CGVPQGLAGTHEQFF. The DNA for the CDR3 is TGCGGCGTTCCTCAGGGACTAGCGGGAACCCATGAGCAGTTCTTC.

The rearrangement links TRBV5-8 to TRBJ2-2; 7 nucleotides match TRBD2. V dropped 1 base and J dropped 5; count of bases not matched to a gene: 8. From germline, CDR1 is SGHTS and CDR2 YDEGEE. The CDR3 runs 16 residues. The CDR3 here is CASSLFGRGETGELFF. The DNA for the CDR3 is TGTGCCAGCAGCTTGTTCGGTCGGGGGGAGACCGGGGAGCTGTTTTTT.